These 26 T cell receptor beta chains were sequenced from one sample in a study of human T cells and chemical hapten exposure. TCRdb re-called the RACE reads through MiXCR, storing one row per CDR3 protein. Among some 180,000 distinct CDR3 sequences listed, about a fifth were seen once. Sample time point: patch test 1, 2 weeks after DPC sensitization. Treatment in this sample: therapeutic diphenylcyclopropenone sensitization with weekly scalp DPC. The input for sequencing was whole blood, taken in connection with sensitization to the hapten diphenylcyclopropenone (DPC). The receptors come from a woman aged 45-65 years with alopecia areata. Some clones in this sample may be carry-over from other donors' samples.

At least ten counts were recorded for this clonotype. V is TRBV5-4 and J is TRBJ2-3; no reliable D call. Trimming removed 2 bases at V and 1 base at J, with 8 bases between. CDR3 size: 14 residues. Germline CDR1 is SGHNT and CDR2 is YYREEE (reference sequence). In DNA, the CDR3 is TGTGCCAGCAGCTTAGCAGCCCGCACAGATACGCAGTATTTT. Translated, it gives CASSLAARTDTQYF.

This clonotype turned up a few times. The chain joins TRBV7-2 to TRBJ2-1; no firm D call. Trimming took 4 bases from V and 9 from J, leaving 13 bases between them. CDR1 SGHTA and CDR2 FQGNSA come from the germline V gene. The CDR3 covers 13 residues. CDR3 protein: CASSSRKLAEQFF. The CDR3 DNA follows: TGTGCCAGCAGCTCCCGGAAATTGGCTGAGCAGTTCTTC.

This clonotype was seen ten or more times. This sequence joins TRBV5-1 and TRBJ1-4, with unresolved D. CDR1 SGHRS and CDR2 YFSETQ come from the germline V gene. The V gene lost 0 bases and the J gene lost 0 bases, with 3 bases spanning the gap. The CDR3 sequence is 14 residues long. In DNA, the CDR3 is TGCGCCAGCAGCTTGGGTGCAACTAATGAAAAACTGTTTTTT. This translates into CASSLGATNEKLFF. The entire variable domain, with the rest obtained from reference TRBV5-1 and TRBJ1-4, is as follows: KAGVTQTPRYLIKTRGQQVTLSCSPISGHRSVSWYQQTPGQGLQFLFEYFSETQRNKGNFPGRFSGRQFSNSRSEMNVSTLELGDSALYLCASSLGATNEKLFFGSGTQLSVL.

This clonotype was recorded at least ten times. The chain uses TRBV29-1 and TRBJ2-2, with TRBD1 identical over 8 bases. The CDR3 consists of 14 residues. Germline CDR1 is SQVTM and CDR2 is ANQGSEA. The J segment lost 6 bases and the V segment lost 4 bases, leaving 7 bases of the junction unmatched. This CDR3 reads CSVGRQGAPGELFF. In DNA, the CDR3 is TGCAGCGTTGGGCGGCAGGGGGCACCCGGGGAGCTGTTTTTT.

This chain connects TRBV10-3 to TRBJ2-3; D unclear. CDR3 length equals 11 residues. Deletions cut 9 bases from V and 3 bases from J, with 7 bases between. Germline CDR1 is ENHRY and CDR2 is SYGVKD. In DNA form, the CDR3 reads TGTGCCATGTCTACAACAGATACGCAGTATTTT. Its translation: CAMSTTDTQYF.

J is TRBJ1-5 and V is TRBV6-2 or TRBV6-3; D not certain. The CDR3 runs to 14 residues. V dropped 0 bases and J dropped 4 bases, with 7 bases sitting between them. Germline V gene sequence: CDR1 MNHEY, CDR2 SVGEGT. CDR3 in DNA: TGTGCCAGCAGTTACTCGTACGTTAATCAGCCCCAGCATTTT. This translates into CASSYSYVNQPQHF.

The table lists this clonotype with a few counts. The chain joins TRBV11-2 to TRBJ2-7; TRBD1 agrees at 8 bases. Germline CDR1 reads SGHAT; CDR2 reads FQNNGV. The CDR3 extends over 15 amino acids. V dropped 2 bases and J dropped 2; count of bases not matched to a gene: 5. The CDR3 reads CASSLPHRGTYEQYF. The CDR3 nucleotides are TGTGCCAGCAGCTTACCGCACAGGGGGACCTACGAGCAGTACTTC.

The table lists this clonotype with a few counts. CDR3 sequence: CSGRSGLHEQFF. The CDR3 bases are TGCAGCGGACGTAGTGGACTTCATGAGCAGTTCTTC. V is TRBV29-1 and J is TRBJ2-1; tentatively, D is TRBD2 (5 bases). This CDR3 has 12 amino acids. V was clipped by 7 bases and J by 8 bases, with 15 bases between them. Germline V lookup: CDR1 SQVTM, CDR2 ANQGSEA.

This clonotype was observed a few times. The V and J genes are TRBV18 and TRBJ1-2; D might be TRBD1 (6 bases). The CDR3 spans 18 residues. CDR1 is KGHSH and CDR2 is LQKENI in the germline V gene. V was clipped by 0 bases and J by 2 bases, with 19 bases between them. The CDR3 DNA reads as TGTGCCAGCTCACCACCGAGGGGAGCAGGGGCCGAGAACTATGGCTACACCTTC. This gives the protein CASSPPRGAGAENYGYTF.

The J gene is TRBJ1-2, the V gene TRBV25-1; 9 positions match TRBD1. CDR3 length: 16 residues. With 2 bases clipped from V and 2 bases from J, the junction kept 6 bases outside the gene matches. Looked up from germline, CDR1 is MGHDK and CDR2 is SYGVNS. CDR3 sequence: CASSEPGQGTNYGYTF. CDR3 nucleotide sequence: TGTGCCAGCAGTGAACCGGGACAGGGAACGAACTATGGCTACACCTTC.

The chain has TRBV20-1 and TRBJ2-3; 8 positions match TRBD2. The germline gives CDR1 DFQATT, CDR2 SNEGSKA (reference sequence). The CDR3 runs 14 residues. V shed 8 bases and J 0 bases; nucleotides not matched to a gene: 7. CDR3 in amino acids: CSPGGGKSTDTQYF. As DNA, the CDR3 is TGCAGTCCGGGAGGGGGGAAAAGCACAGATACGCAGTATTTT.

This clonotype was found a few times. The chain combines TRBV2 with TRBJ1-2, with D possibly matching TRBD1 (5 bases). CDR1 is SNHLY and CDR2 is FYNNEI in the germline V gene. The CDR3 totals 14 residues. Trimming cost V 4 bases and J 0 bases, with 9 bases left between them. The CDR3 region has the DNA TGTGCCAGCAGTGCGGGGGGAGCTAACTATGGCTACACCTTC. It specifies CASSAGGANYGYTF.

The chain recombines TRBV7-9 with TRBJ2-2; D unresolved. The V gene lost 0 bases and the J gene lost 4 bases, with 6 bases spanning the gap. CDR1 SEHNR and CDR2 FQNEAQ come from the germline V gene (reference sequence). This CDR3 contains 14 residues. CDR3 sequence (DNA): TGTGCCAGCAGCTTAGCCACAGTCACCGGGGAGCTGTTTTTT. Translated, it gives CASSLATVTGELFF.

The J gene is TRBJ1-2, the V gene TRBV5-1, with TRBD1 matching 8 bases. CDR3 length: 13 amino acids. V shed 3 bases, J shed 8 bases, and the junction held 6 bases outside the gene matches. Germline loops: CDR1 SGHRS, CDR2 YFSETQ. As DNA, the CDR3 is TGCGCCAGCAGCTCCGGACAGGGTCCCGGCTACACCTTC. Amino acids: CASSSGQGPGYTF.

This clonotype was seen more than once but under ten times. This chain joins TRBV18 and TRBJ2-3; D unclear. The CDR3 contains 11 residues. The V end lost 5 bases, the J end lost 5 bases, and 5 bases lay between the germline ends. The germline gives CDR1 KGHSH, CDR2 LQKENI. The CDR3 DNA sequence: TGTGCCAGCTCATGGCTAGATACGCAGTATTTT. The encoded protein is CASSWLDTQYF.

The chain joins TRBV6-5 to TRBJ2-7; 10 bases are a match to TRBD1. Germline values: CDR1 MNHEY, CDR2 SVGAGI. The CDR3 consists of 16 residues. V shed 3 bases, J shed 3 bases, and the junction held 8 bases outside the gene matches. CDR3 protein: CASSYVAGTGDYEQYF. The CDR3, as DNA: TGTGCCAGCAGTTATGTGGCGGGGACAGGGGACTACGAGCAGTACTTC.

The chain combines TRBV6-4 with TRBJ1-2; D might be TRBD1 (6 bases). Trimming cost V 3 bases and J 4 bases, with 9 bases left between them. Germline loops: CDR1 MRHNA, CDR2 SNTAGT. The CDR3 is 13 amino acids. The CDR3 spells CASSEQGGYGYTF. CDR3 DNA sequence: TGTGCCAGCAGTGAACAGGGTGGCTATGGCTACACCTTC.

In its sample, this clonotype was seen a few times. This chain joins TRBV3-1 and TRBJ1-2; D gene ambiguous. Per the germline V gene, CDR1 is LGHDT and CDR2 is YNNKEL (reference sequence). The V end lost 3 bases, the J end lost 1 base, and 6 bases lay between the germline ends. The CDR3 covers 13 residues. The CDR3, as DNA: TGTGCCAGCAGCCAGCAGCTTAACTATGGCTACACCTTC. This translates into CASSQQLNYGYTF.

Only a few counts were recorded for this clonotype. The chain is built from TRBV25-1 and TRBJ2-5; 12 bases align to TRBD2. In germline, CDR1 is MGHDK, CDR2 SYGVNS. V shed 4 bases and J 5 bases; nucleotides not matched to a gene: 14. The CDR3 is 18 amino acids. The CDR3 reads CASSAPPKTSGRGETQYF. CDR3 coding DNA: TGTGCCAGCAGTGCCCCCCCCAAGACTAGCGGGAGAGGCGAGACCCAGTACTTC. The full variable domain, completed using reference TRBV25-1 and TRBJ2-5, is EADIYQTPRYLVIGTGKKITLECSQTMGHDKMYWYQQDPGMELHLIHYSYGVNSTEKGDLSSESTVSRIRTEHFPLTLESARPSHTSQYLCASSAPPKTSGRGETQYFGPGTRLLVL.

This clonotype was seen a handful of times. The chain combines TRBV5-6 with TRBJ2-5; 8 bases line up with TRBD1. The J segment lost 7 bases and the V segment lost 4 bases, leaving 6 bases of the junction unmatched. The germline gives CDR1 SGHDT, CDR2 YYEEEE. The CDR3 loop spans 13 amino acids. Here the CDR3 DNA reads TGTGCCAGCAGCCTGGACAGGGATCCGACCCAGTACTTC. It translates to CASSLDRDPTQYF.

This clonotype was counted only a few times. This chain connects TRBV7-9 to TRBJ2-7; D is undetermined. CDR1 is SEHNR, CDR2 FQNEAQ, per germline (reference sequence). CDR3 length: 12 residues. Trimming removed 1 base from V and 6 bases from J, with 7 bases in between. The DNA of the CDR3 is TGTGCCAGCAGCTTAGGGCAGACCGAGCAGTACTTC. It yields the protein CASSLGQTEQYF.

This chain links TRBV12-3 or TRBV12-4 with TRBJ2-7; D unclear. CDR3 size: 14 residues. V lost 6 bases to trimming and J lost 6 bases, with 18 bases between them. The CDR3 DNA sequence: TGTGCCAGCAGCCCCACCGGGCCGGTATTCGAGCAGTACTTC. It yields the protein CASSPTGPVFEQYF.

The CDR3 protein is CASSKGQCYGYTF. CDR3 sequence (DNA): TGTGCCAGCAGTAAGGGACAGTGCTATGGCTACACCTTC. The chain carries TRBV27 and TRBJ1-2; 7 bases map to TRBD1. Trimming took 5 bases from V and 4 from J; bases not matched to a gene: 4. The CDR3 sequence is 13 residues long. CDR1 MNHEY and CDR2 SMNVEV come from the germline V gene (reference sequence).

The chain uses TRBV10-2 and TRBJ2-1; 12 nucleotides align to TRBD2. The CDR3 spans 15 residues. Germline V lookup: CDR1 WSHSY, CDR2 SAAADI. The junction had 8 bases not matched to a gene; V was cut back by 5 bases and J by 9 bases. The CDR3, as DNA: TGCGCCAGCAGTAGGAGACTAGCGGGAGATGGTGAGCAGTTCTTC. This gives the protein CASSRRLAGDGEQFF.

This clonotype was picked up a small number of times. This sequence joins TRBV3-1 and TRBJ2-1, with unresolved D. CDR3 length: 15 residues. Trimming shortened V by 2 bases and J by 7 bases, and 15 bases separated the two germline ends. CDR1 is LGHDT, CDR2 YNNKEL, per germline (reference sequence). The CDR3 is CASSQRPSPVNEQFF. CDR3 sequence (DNA): TGTGCCAGCAGCCAAAGACCATCACCGGTAAATGAGCAGTTCTTC.

This clonotype was seen more than once but under ten times. The rearrangement links TRBV28 to TRBJ1-2; tentatively, D is TRBD1 (5 bases). Germline loops: CDR1 MDHEN, CDR2 SYDVKM. Trimming stripped 3 bases from V and 4 bases from J, with 21 bases between. CDR3 length: 17 amino acids. In DNA form, the CDR3 reads TGTGCCAGCAGTTTGCGGCAGGGCCGTGGCCCGTTCTATGGCTACACCTTC. It is translated as CASSLRQGRGPFYGYTF.